The 17 T cell receptor beta chains listed next were all sequenced from one sample in a study of blood T cell repertoires in COVID-19. Clones were read by immunoSEQ multiplex PCR, and TCRdb kept only the in-frame ones, dropping some. The sample lists roughly 150,000 clones, under 90% occurring once. The specimen sequenced was peripheral blood. The source is an elderly woman with active or convalescent COVID-19.

The J gene is TRBJ2-1, the V gene TRBV7-3; 7 bases line up with TRBD2. Germline lookup yields CDR1 SGHTA and CDR2 FQGTGA. This CDR3 is 14 amino acids long. The trim removed 4 bases at V and 5 bases at J, leaving 5 bases unmatched. The CDR3 here is CASSSGAGDNEQFF. The CDR3 DNA reads as TGTGCCAGCAGCTCCGGGGCGGGAGACAATGAGCAGTTCTTC.

The chain employs TRBV12-5 and TRBJ1-1; 7 bases match TRBD1. The ends lost 6 bases at V and 1 base at J; junction bases unmatched: 2. The CDR3 covers 13 residues. Germline lookup yields CDR1 LGHNT and CDR2 FRNRAP. In DNA form, the CDR3 reads TGTGCTAGTGGGCGGACAGGGAACACTGAAGCTTTCTTT. Residues: CASGRTGNTEAFF.

This clone was recorded only once. V usage is TRBV10-2 and J usage is TRBJ1-1; D is ambiguous. Germline loops: CDR1 WSHSY, CDR2 SAAADI. V lost 8 bases to trimming and J lost 0 bases, with 13 bases between them. The CDR3 is made up of 14 amino acids. The CDR3 bases are TGCGCCAGCTCGGTTGGGAGGATGAACACTGAAGCTTTCTTT. Its protein product is CASSVGRMNTEAFF.

V and J are TRBV2 and TRBJ2-7; D gene uncertain. Germline CDR1 reads SNHLY; CDR2 reads FYNNEI. This CDR3 is 11 amino acids long. V lost 7 bases, J lost 2 bases, and 6 bases lay in between. The CDR3 bases are TGTGCCAGCACGAGGACCTACGAGCAGTACTTC. This translates into CASTRTYEQYF.

The chain combines TRBV28 with TRBJ1-5, with D hard to call. This CDR3 is 16 amino acids long. Germline assignment: CDR1 MDHEN and CDR2 SYDVKM. V lost 3 bases, J lost 5 bases, and 17 bases lay in between. The CDR3 protein is CASSFLGRREDQPQHF. The CDR3 DNA is TGTGCCAGCAGTTTTTTGGGGAGAAGGGAAGATCAGCCCCAGCATTTT. The variable domain in full, completed from reference TRBV28 and TRBJ1-5, reads DVKVTQSSRYLVKRTGEKVFLECVQDMDHENMFWYRQDPGLGLRLIYFSYDVKMKEKGDIPEGYSVSREKKERFSLILESASTNQTSMYLCASSFLGRREDQPQHFGDGTRLSIL.

The gene calls are TRBV5-3 and TRBJ2-3; a possible D gene is TRBD2 (5 bases). TRBV5-3 is known as an ORF, though its function is uncertain. Trimming cost V 4 bases and J 1 base, with 7 bases left between them. The CDR3 length is 13 residues. CDR3 sequence (DNA): TGTGCCAGAAGCCAGGACTGCACAGATACGCAGTATTTT. As protein: CARSQDCTDTQYF.

This clone has just one count. The chain has TRBV12-3 or TRBV12-4 and TRBJ1-2, with D perhaps TRBD1 (5 bases). The CDR3 loop spans 13 amino acids. The V gene lost 6 bases and the J gene lost 5 bases, with 13 bases spanning the gap. The DNA of the CDR3 is TGTGCCAGCAGCCAGAGCCGGGGGTATGGCTACACCTTC. Translation: CASSQSRGYGYTF.

This rearrangement joins TRBV7-8 to TRBJ2-7, with 9 bases that match TRBD2. The CDR3 is 17 residues long. CDR1 is SGHVS and CDR2 is FQNEAQ in the germline V gene. V trimming: 5 bases; J trimming: 4 bases; junction bases outside the gene matches: 15. This CDR3 reads CASSLPSNSGRMYEQYF. The CDR3, as DNA: TGTGCCAGCAGCCTGCCCTCCAATAGCGGGAGAATGTACGAGCAGTACTTC.

In this sample, this clone turned up once. The rearrangement uses TRBV11-2 and TRBJ1-1; tentatively, D is TRBD1 (6 bases). The CDR3 covers 13 residues. The germline V and J ends were trimmed by 4 bases and 7 bases, with 13 bases remaining between them. Per germline, CDR1 SGHAT and CDR2 FQNNGV. CDR3 residues: CASSYTGRGEAFF. CDR3 bases: TGTGCCAGCAGCTACACAGGGAGAGGTGAAGCTTTCTTT.

This chain links TRBV7-9 with TRBJ2-1; TRBD2 aligns across 10 bases. The ends lost 5 bases at V and 8 bases at J; junction bases unmatched: 6. This CDR3 has 14 residues. Germline V gene lookup returns CDR1 SEHNR and CDR2 FQNEAQ (reference sequence). CDR3 region: CASSSTSGIDEQFF. DNA of the CDR3: TGTGCCAGCAGCAGTACTAGCGGGATCGATGAGCAGTTCTTC.

This clone was picked up one time. The J gene is TRBJ1-2, the V gene TRBV5-1; 7 bases match TRBD1. J was trimmed by 6 bases and V by 7 bases; bases with no gene match: 12. CDR1 SGHRS and CDR2 YFSETQ come from the germline V gene. There are 14 residues in the CDR3. CDR3 DNA sequence: TGCGCCAGCGGGATCGGACAGGCTGTTAATGGCTACACCTTC. Translation: CASGIGQAVNGYTF.

J is TRBJ2-4 and V is TRBV28; perhaps TRBD2 as D (5 bases). With 3 bases removed from V and 3 bases from J, the gap between germline ends came to 9 bases. CDR1 is MDHEN, CDR2 SYDVKM, per germline. This CDR3 is built from 14 residues. This CDR3 is CASSFPGDKNIQYF. CDR3 sequence (DNA): TGTGCCAGCAGTTTCCCCGGGGACAAAAACATTCAGTACTTC.

The chain is built from TRBV2 and TRBJ2-2; D may be TRBD2 (6 bases). Trimming took off 0 bases at V and 7 bases at J, with 6 bases between the two ends. The germline V gene has CDR1 SNHLY and CDR2 FYNNEI. The CDR3 is 13 amino acids. The CDR3 sequence: CASSEARGGELFF. The CDR3 DNA follows: TGTGCCAGCAGTGAAGCGCGGGGCGGGGAGCTGTTTTTT.

The chain uses TRBV11-1 and TRBJ2-7, with 9 bases matching TRBD2. Looked up from germline, CDR1 is SGHAT and CDR2 is FQDESV (reference sequence). There are 15 residues in the CDR3. V shed 5 bases, J shed 5 bases, and the junction held 10 bases outside the gene matches. This CDR3 reads CASSIGTSWSDEQYF. CDR3 coding DNA: TGTGCCAGCAGCATTGGGACTAGCTGGTCCGACGAGCAGTACTTC.

The chain recombines TRBV19 with TRBJ1-3; perhaps TRBD1 as D (6 bases). Looked up from germline, CDR1 is LNHDA and CDR2 is SQIVND (reference sequence). The CDR3 is 16 amino acids. Between the trimmed V and J ends, which lost 3 bases and 7 bases, there was a span of 19 bases. The DNA of the CDR3 is TGTGCCAGTAGTATCAGGACAGCAAGAATCCTCAACACCATATATTTT. It codes for CASSIRTARILNTIYF.

This clone was detected only a few times. The chain recombines TRBV6-1 with TRBJ2-1; 8 bases map to TRBD1. Germline V gene sequence: CDR1 MNHNS, CDR2 SASEGT. The V segment lost 1 base and the J segment 7 bases; nucleotides outside the gene matches: 12. This CDR3 comprises 17 residues. The CDR3 DNA reads as TGTGCCAGCAGTGAAGGACAGGGGATTGGTAACCTAAATGAGCAGTTCTTC. Its translation: CASSEGQGIGNLNEQFF.

This rearrangement joins TRBV21-1 to TRBJ1-6. TRBV21-1 is a listed pseudogene. The CDR3 consists of 15 residues. This CDR3 is CASSKAIGRDSPLHF. DNA of the CDR3: TGTGCCAGCAGCAAAGCTATAGGGCGGGATTCACCCCTCCACTTT.